The next 15 T cell receptor beta chains were all read from a single sample in a study of blood T cell repertoires in COVID-19. Sequenced by immunoSEQ multiplex PCR; TCRdb stores in-frame clones only, minus some. The data contain roughly 440,000 clones, approximately 88% of them singletons. The sequenced sample was peripheral blood. Source of these receptors: a woman aged 50 to 60 with COVID-19, enrolled during active disease.

The gene calls are TRBV16 and TRBJ1-1, with 8 bases lining up with TRBD1. From germline, CDR1 is KGHSY and CDR2 FQNENV. Germline trimming cut 3 bases from V and 3 bases from J; bases unmatched to any gene: 6. The CDR3 contains 15 residues. The CDR3, as DNA: TGTGCCAGCAGCCATGTGGGACAGGCTCACACTGAAGCTTTCTTT. Its protein is CASSHVGQAHTEAFF.

The V call is TRBV2, the J call TRBJ1-1; the D is unclear. V was cut by 8 bases and J by 1 base, with 11 bases left in between. The CDR3 has 13 amino acids. Germline loops: CDR1 SNHLY, CDR2 FYNNEI. CDR3 in amino acids: CASGAGENTEAFF. The CDR3, as DNA: TGTGCCAGCGGTGCGGGAGAGAACACTGAAGCTTTCTTT.

The rearrangement links TRBV2 to TRBJ2-4; tentatively, D is TRBD2 (6 bases). V was clipped by 5 bases and J by 9 bases, with 14 bases between them. CDR1 and CDR2 from the germline V gene are SNHLY and FYNNEI. The CDR3 length is 13 residues. CDR3 sequence: CASSPEEGGIQYF. CDR3 in DNA: TGTGCCAGCAGTCCGGAGGAGGGTGGCATTCAGTACTTC. The full variable domain, completed using reference TRBV2 and TRBJ2-4, is EPEVTQTPSHQVTQMGQEVILRCVPISNHLYFYWYRQILGQKVEFLVSFYNNEISEKSEIFDDQFSVERPDGSNFTLKIRSTKLEDSAMYFCASSPEEGGIQYFGAGTRLSVL.

There are a few counts of this clone. The chain carries TRBV5-1 and TRBJ1-1; 9 bases agree with TRBD1. The CDR3 runs to 17 residues. Per germline, CDR1 SGHRS and CDR2 YFSETQ. V lost 4 bases and J lost 3; bases outside the gene matches: 13. The CDR3 loop is CASSLSLDRGRDTEAFF. The DNA of the CDR3 is TGCGCCAGCAGCCTCTCCTTGGACAGGGGTCGTGACACTGAAGCTTTCTTT.

The chain links TRBV4-1 to TRBJ1-4, with D tentatively TRBD1 (6 bases). The V gene's germline CDR1 is MGHRA and CDR2 YSYEKL. CDR3 size: 15 residues. The V gene lost 4 bases and the J gene lost 4 bases, with 13 bases spanning the gap. The CDR3 sequence: CASSLRTADNEKLFF. The CDR3 DNA is TGCGCCAGCAGCCTTCGGACAGCCGATAATGAAAAACTGTTTTTT.

The V call is TRBV4-1, the J call TRBJ2-3; possible D gene TRBD1, 6 bases. Germline V CDR1 and CDR2: MGHRA, YSYEKL. The CDR3 sequence is 16 residues long. The V and J ends lost 2 bases and 2 bases respectively, with 14 bases between them. The CDR3 coding sequence is TGCGCCAGCAGCCAACTTGACAGGCTGAACACAGATACGCAGTATTTT. Translating it yields CASSQLDRLNTDTQYF.

V and J are TRBV15 and TRBJ2-1; 7 bases line up with TRBD2. The ends lost 0 bases at V and 1 base at J; junction bases unmatched: 9. Germline values: CDR1 LNHNV, CDR2 YYDKDF (reference sequence). This CDR3 region has 18 residues. The CDR3 DNA sequence: TGTGCCACCAGCAGAGATGAAGCGGGGACTCCTTCCTACAATGAGCAGTTCTTC. This codes for CATSRDEAGTPSYNEQFF.

The chain combines TRBV6-1 with TRBJ2-2; the match to TRBD1 covers 7 bases. Germline lookup yields CDR1 MNHNS and CDR2 SASEGT. CDR3 length equals 16 residues. The junction had 8 bases not matched to a gene; V was cut back by 3 bases and J by 4 bases. The CDR3, as DNA: TGTGCCAGCAGTGACTTGACAGGGTTGGGCACCGGGGAGCTGTTTTTT. It translates to CASSDLTGLGTGELFF.

A single count supports this clone. The V gene is TRBV30, the J gene TRBJ2-7; TRBD2 matches at 10 bases. Germline V gene data show CDR1 as GTSNPN and CDR2 as SVGIG (reference sequence). The CDR3 contains 14 residues. V lost 1 base and J lost 5; bases outside the gene matches: 5. CDR3 bases: TGTGCCTGGAGTGAGGAGCGGGGGGGCAACGAGCAGTACTTC. Encoded protein: CAWSEERGGNEQYF.

The gene calls are TRBV29-1 and TRBJ2-7; D is perhaps TRBD1 (5 bases). CDR1 is SQVTM, CDR2 ANQGSEA, per germline. V was clipped by 5 bases and J by 4 bases, with 15 bases between them. This CDR3 has 13 residues. CDR3 DNA: TGCAGCGTTACAGGCCTGGAGAGGTACGAGCAGTACTTC. This codes for CSVTGLERYEQYF.

The gene calls are TRBV19 and TRBJ1-5, with D unresolved. This CDR3 contains 14 residues. The germline V and J ends were trimmed by 6 bases and 3 bases, with 12 bases remaining between them. Germline loops: CDR1 LNHDA, CDR2 SQIVND (reference sequence). In DNA, the CDR3 is TGTGCCAGTAGGGTGGCGGCTGACAATCAGCCCCAGCATTTT. Its translation is CASRVAADNQPQHF.

The chain couples TRBV5-1 to TRBJ1-1, with D perhaps matching TRBD1 (5 bases). Germline CDR1 reads SGHRS; CDR2 reads YFSETQ. The CDR3 loop spans 14 amino acids. V lost 4 bases and J lost 8, with 18 bases in between. CDR3 protein: CASSNGLREGEAFF. For the CDR3, the DNA is TGCGCCAGCAGCAACGGGCTCAGGGAAGGCGAAGCTTTCTTT.

This chain uses TRBV19 with TRBJ1-1; 7 bases fit TRBD1. This CDR3 has 16 residues. V shed 5 bases, J shed 1 base, and the junction held 10 bases outside the gene matches. CDR1 and CDR2 (germline): LNHDA, SQIVND (reference sequence). The CDR3 DNA follows: TGTGCCAGTAGTGCGACAGGGAGAGGGGGGAACACTGAAGCTTTCTTT. Protein sequence: CASSATGRGGNTEAFF.

The V and J genes are TRBV30 and TRBJ1-1; 7 bases are a match to TRBD1. Trimming removed 3 bases from V and 4 bases from J; junction bases left unmatched: 5. Per germline, CDR1 GTSNPN and CDR2 SVGIG (reference sequence). The CDR3 contains 13 residues. The CDR3 loop is CAWRSSGGTEAFF. CDR3 DNA: TGTGCCTGGAGATCTTCAGGGGGCACTGAAGCTTTCTTT.

The chain employs TRBV6-5 and TRBJ1-2; a possible D gene is TRBD1 (6 bases). This CDR3 comprises 12 residues. CDR1 and CDR2 from the germline V gene are MNHEY and SVGAGI. V was clipped by 2 bases and J by 6 bases, with 7 bases between them. CDR3 loop: CASSYGTNGYTF. The CDR3 nucleotides are TGTGCCAGCAGTTACGGGACAAATGGCTACACCTTC.